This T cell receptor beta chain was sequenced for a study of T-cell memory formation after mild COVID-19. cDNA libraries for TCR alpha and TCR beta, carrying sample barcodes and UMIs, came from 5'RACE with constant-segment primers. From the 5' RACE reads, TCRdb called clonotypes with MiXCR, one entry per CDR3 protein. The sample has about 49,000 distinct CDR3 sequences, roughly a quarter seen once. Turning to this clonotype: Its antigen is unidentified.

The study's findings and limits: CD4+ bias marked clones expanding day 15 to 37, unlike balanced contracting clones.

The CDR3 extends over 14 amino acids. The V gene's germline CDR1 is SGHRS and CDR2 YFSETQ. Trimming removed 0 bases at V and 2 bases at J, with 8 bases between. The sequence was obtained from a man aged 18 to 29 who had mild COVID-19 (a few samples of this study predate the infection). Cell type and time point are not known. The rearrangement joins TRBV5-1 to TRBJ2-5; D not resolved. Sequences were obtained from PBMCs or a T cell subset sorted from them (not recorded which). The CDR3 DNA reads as TGCGCCAGCAGCTTGGCGCCGCTACAAGAGACCCAGTACTTC. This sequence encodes CASSLAPLQETQYF.